A single sample gave rise to the 29 T cell receptor beta chains below, sequenced in a study of CD8 T cells in Susac syndrome (dated by TCRdb to about 2019). Libraries were made using the immunoSEQ multiplex PCR assay. RNA was extracted using the RNeasy kit, and roughly 0.45 to 1 ug of the RNA was reverse transcribed with random hexamers. Through fastp at Q25 and MiXCR, TCRdb rebuilt clones from the public reads, retaining in-frame beta chains. Every distinct CDR3 protein forms one entry, paired with its most common genes and DNA. The sample includes 170,000 or so distinct CDR3 sequences, with approximately 95% observed a single time. The ten largest clones capture around 0.16% of the sample. Sequenced sample: CD8+ T cells from PBMCs. Receptors originate from a human donor with multiple sclerosis.

This chain uses TRBV6-4 with TRBJ2-3; the D gene could be TRBD1 or TRBD2 (5 bases each). Germline assignment: CDR1 MRHNA and CDR2 SNTAGT. V was clipped by 11 bases and J by 3 bases, with 15 bases between them. The CDR3 is 13 residues long. The DNA of the CDR3 is TGTGCCCCGACTGGATGGGGGACAGATACGCAGTATTTT. This encodes CAPTGWGTDTQYF.

The genes are TRBV19 and TRBJ1-1; the D is unclear. V lost 8 bases, J lost 3 bases, and 25 bases lay in between. CDR3 length: 17 amino acids. Germline loops: CDR1 LNHDA, CDR2 SQIVND (reference sequence). The CDR3 nucleotides read TGTGCCAGTCAACAGCCCTTGGGGTTCCCGTCGGACACTGAAGCTTTCTTT. It codes for CASQQPLGFPSDTEAFF.

The chain is built from TRBV13 and TRBJ2-1; possible D gene TRBD2, 5 bases. The CDR3 has 15 amino acids. The germline gives CDR1 PRHDT, CDR2 FYEKMQ (reference sequence). V lost 5 bases, J lost 5 bases, and 16 bases lay in between. This CDR3 reads CASSPGGSGDNEQFF. The CDR3 region has the DNA TGTGCCAGCAGCCCCGGCGGGTCTGGGGACAATGAGCAGTTCTTC.

This clonotype was observed once. The V call is TRBV29-1, the J call TRBJ2-2, with D uncertain. CDR1 is SQVTM, CDR2 ANQGSEA, per germline. Trimming removed 2 bases from V and 6 bases from J, with 13 bases in between. The CDR3 is 14 residues long. The CDR3 bases are TGCAGCGTTGAATTACTGACGGACCCCGGGGAGCTGTTTTTT. Its protein is CSVELLTDPGELFF.

The chain couples TRBV9 to TRBJ2-5, with D perhaps TRBD2 (6 bases). V was pared by 4 bases and J by 5 bases, with 15 bases between. This CDR3 contains 14 residues. The germline CDR1 and CDR2 sequences are SGDLS and YYNGEE. The CDR3 spells CASSPGGGDETQYF. The CDR3 DNA reads TGTGCCAGCAGCCCAGGAGGAGGGGATGAGACCCAGTACTTC.

The chain joins TRBV3-1 to TRBJ2-5; 10 bases map to TRBD2. V gave up 3 bases and J gave up 4 bases; unmatched junction bases: 5. This CDR3 is built from 15 residues. From germline, CDR1 is LGHDT and CDR2 YNNKEL (reference sequence). The CDR3 spells CASSHVAGGGETQYF. The DNA of the CDR3 is TGTGCCAGCAGCCATGTAGCGGGGGGCGGAGAGACCCAGTACTTC.

V and J are TRBV14 and TRBJ1-2; 7 bases are shared with TRBD1. Germline lookup yields CDR1 SGHDN and CDR2 FVKESK. V gave up 1 base and J gave up 8 bases; unmatched junction bases: 7. The CDR3 runs 14 residues. In DNA form, the CDR3 reads TGTGCCAGCAGCCAAGGCCTCGGGACAGACGGCTACACCTTC. This encodes CASSQGLGTDGYTF.

The gene calls are TRBV28 and TRBJ2-3; 10 bases fit TRBD2. The CDR3 runs to 15 residues. In germline, CDR1 is MDHEN, CDR2 SYDVKM. J was trimmed by 4 bases and V by 2 bases; bases with no gene match: 3. For the CDR3, the DNA is TGTGCCAGCAGTTTAGGGCTAGCGGGAGCAGATACGCAGTATTTT. Amino acids: CASSLGLAGADTQYF.

V gene TRBV7-9 combines with J gene TRBJ2-1; perhaps TRBD1 as D (6 bases). Germline V CDR1 and CDR2: SEHNR, FQNEAQ (reference sequence). Trimming took off 7 bases at V and 5 bases at J, with 18 bases between the two ends. The CDR3 sequence is 15 residues long. The CDR3 sequence is CASNPTGQTDNEQFF. The CDR3 DNA reads as TGTGCCAGCAACCCTACCGGACAGACCGACAATGAGCAGTTCTTC. Full variable domain (outside the CDR3, taken from reference TRBV7-9 and TRBJ2-1): DTGVSQNPRHKITKRGQNVTFRCDPISEHNRLYWYRQTLGQGPEFLTYFQNEAQLEKSRLLSDRFSAERPKGSFSTLEIQRTEQGDSAMYLCASNPTGQTDNEQFFGPGTRLTVL.

The rearrangement links TRBV20-1 to TRBJ2-1, with TRBD2 matching 10 bases. This CDR3 has 15 amino acids. The germline CDR1 and CDR2 sequences are DFQATT and SNEGSKA (reference sequence). The V segment lost 2 bases and the J segment 4 bases; nucleotides outside the gene matches: 5. CDR3 in amino acids: CSARPSGSWYNEQFF. The CDR3 coding sequence is TGCAGTGCTAGACCTAGCGGGAGCTGGTACAATGAGCAGTTCTTC.

In its sample, this clonotype was seen a few times. CDR3 protein: CASRRTGEETQYF. CDR3 coding DNA: TGTGCCAGCAGAAGGACAGGGGAAGAGACCCAGTACTTC. The chain is built from TRBV2 and TRBJ2-5; the match to TRBD1 covers 9 bases. V was clipped by 6 bases and J by 3 bases; unmatched bases: 2. The CDR3 has 13 residues. The V gene's germline CDR1 is SNHLY and CDR2 FYNNEI.

In DNA form, the CDR3 reads TGTGCCAGCAGTCAGGTCCCGGGACAAGCCTACGAGCAGTACTTC. It yields the protein CASSQVPGQAYEQYF. The rearrangement uses TRBV6-5 and TRBJ2-7, with D tentatively TRBD1 (6 bases). Trimming took off 5 bases at V and 2 bases at J, with 16 bases between the two ends. Looked up from germline, CDR1 is MNHEY and CDR2 is SVGAGI. The CDR3 length is 15 residues.

The chain carries TRBV7-9 and TRBJ1-2; possible D gene TRBD1, 5 bases. Trimming shortened V by 6 bases and J by 4 bases, and 12 bases separated the two germline ends. CDR3 length: 13 residues. Germline V gene sequence: CDR1 SEHNR, CDR2 FQNEAQ (reference sequence). This chain's CDR3 is CASSGHGVYGYTF. CDR3 DNA sequence: TGTGCCAGCAGTGGACACGGAGTCTATGGCTACACCTTC.

J is TRBJ1-2 and V is TRBV25-1, with a possible D match to TRBD1 (5 bases). V was trimmed by 6 bases and J by 0 bases, leaving 11 bases between them. The CDR3 runs to 14 residues. Germline-derived CDR1 and CDR2 are MGHDK and SYGVNS. CDR3 amino acids: CASSLGRSNYGYTF. DNA of the CDR3: TGTGCCAGCAGCTTGGGGCGGTCTAACTATGGCTACACCTTC.

This chain joins TRBV28 and TRBJ2-7; the D gene could be TRBD1 or TRBD2 (5 bases each). Germline CDR1 is MDHEN and CDR2 is SYDVKM. The length of the CDR3 is 14 residues. V lost 4 bases and J lost 3, with 13 bases in between. The CDR3 sequence: CASSSQGTDYEQYF. CDR3 in DNA: TGTGCCAGCAGTTCTCAAGGGACGGACTACGAGCAGTACTTC.

V usage is TRBV7-9 and J usage is TRBJ2-7; no firm D call. The germline V gene has CDR1 SEHNR and CDR2 FQNEAQ (reference sequence). CDR3 length equals 14 residues. V lost 4 bases and J 2 bases, leaving 12 bases between the germline ends. The DNA of the CDR3 is TGTGCCAGCAGCTCCCCAATCCAGGCCTACGAGCAGTACTTC. As protein: CASSSPIQAYEQYF.

The chain is built from TRBV9 and TRBJ1-1, with D hard to call. Trimming cost V 5 bases and J 9 bases, with 20 bases left between them. This CDR3 has 14 amino acids. Germline V gene sequence: CDR1 SGDLS, CDR2 YYNGEE. The DNA for the CDR3 is TGTGCCAGCAGTAGAGGGTCCGAAGAGGGTCAAGCTTTCTTT. Translating gives CASSRGSEEGQAFF.

The chain recombines TRBV6-5 with TRBJ1-6; D gene uncertain. The germline V gene has CDR1 MNHEY and CDR2 SVGAGI. CDR3 length equals 14 residues. V was pared by 7 bases and J by 10 bases, with 17 bases between. The CDR3 is CASTYGLGESPLHF. The CDR3 DNA reads TGTGCCAGCACCTACGGACTGGGAGAGTCACCCCTCCACTTT.

The chain links TRBV29-1 to TRBJ2-5; TRBD1 agrees at 7 bases. V was clipped by 1 base and J by 3 bases; unmatched bases: 5. The CDR3 length is 14 residues. The germline CDR1 and CDR2 sequences are SQVTM and ANQGSEA. The CDR3 loop reads CSVEGGGIKETQYF. The CDR3 coding sequence is TGCAGCGTTGAAGGAGGGGGCATCAAAGAGACCCAGTACTTC.

In this sample, this clonotype turned up once. This chain links TRBV13 with TRBJ2-7; TRBD1 aligns across 10 bases. Germline lookup yields CDR1 PRHDT and CDR2 FYEKMQ (reference sequence). Trimming removed 3 bases from V and 1 base from J; junction bases left unmatched: 3. This CDR3 is 15 amino acids long. This CDR3 is CASSFWDRGSYEQYF. In DNA form, the CDR3 reads TGTGCCAGCAGCTTTTGGGACAGGGGTTCCTACGAGCAGTACTTC.

The V and J genes are TRBV29-1 and TRBJ2-7; 12 nucleotides agree with TRBD2. CDR1 SQVTM and CDR2 ANQGSEA come from the germline V gene. CDR3 length: 17 amino acids. The junction had 12 bases not matched to a gene; V was cut back by 6 bases and J by 0 bases. CDR3 bases: TGCAGCGTGGGGGGACTAGCGGGCATAAGGAGCTCCTACGAGCAGTACTTC. This encodes CSVGGLAGIRSSYEQYF.

The J gene is TRBJ1-2, the V gene TRBV7-8; D remains ambiguous. CDR1 and CDR2 (germline): SGHVS, FQNEAQ. The CDR3 length is 15 residues. Trimming stripped 5 bases from V and 7 bases from J, with 20 bases between. CDR3 nucleotides: TGTGCCAGCAGCCCAAGTGATGATACTCCTCGTGGCTACACCTTC. This translates into CASSPSDDTPRGYTF.

The chain combines TRBV3-1 with TRBJ2-3; D gene ambiguous. CDR3 length: 15 amino acids. V lost 1 base and J 0 bases, leaving 8 bases between the germline ends. Per the germline V gene, CDR1 is LGHDT and CDR2 is YNNKEL (reference sequence). Here the CDR3 reads CASSQGATSTDTQYF. The CDR3 nucleotides read TGTGCCAGCAGCCAAGGAGCCACTAGCACAGATACGCAGTATTTT.

This rearrangement joins TRBV10-3 to TRBJ2-7, with no clear D. The CDR3 covers 12 residues. Germline-derived CDR1 and CDR2 are ENHRY and SYGVKD. V was clipped by 11 bases and J by 5 bases, with 16 bases between them. CDR3 region: CAAENRNHEQYF. As DNA, the CDR3 is TGTGCCGCCGAGAACAGAAACCACGAGCAGTACTTC.

The chain carries TRBV12-5 and TRBJ1-4; 8 nucleotides match TRBD1. Germline trimming cut 1 base from V and 10 bases from J; bases unmatched to any gene: 8. This CDR3 has 15 amino acids. Germline CDR1 and CDR2: LGHNT and FRNRAP. CDR3 coding DNA: TGTGCTAGTGGTTTGGCGGACAGGGATTTTGGAAAACTGTTTTTT. It translates to CASGLADRDFGKLFF.

This clonotype was observed once. The chain is built from TRBV20-1 and TRBJ2-1; a weak D match, TRBD1 (6 bases). The CDR3 consists of 13 residues. Germline CDR1 reads DFQATT; CDR2 reads SNEGSKA (reference sequence). With 6 bases removed from V and 11 bases from J, the gap between germline ends came to 20 bases. CDR3 region: CSAEIGQSNKQFF. For the CDR3, the DNA is TGCAGTGCCGAAATAGGACAGTCAAACAAGCAGTTCTTC.

This clonotype has just one count. The chain combines TRBV27 with TRBJ1-1, with a weak D call TRBD1 (5 bases). This CDR3 contains 14 residues. Germline CDR1 reads MNHEY; CDR2 reads SMNVEV (reference sequence). The ends were cut back, 4 bases at V and 7 bases at J, with 16 bases in the middle. The CDR3 sequence is CASSWGPGFGEAFF. CDR3 nucleotide sequence: TGTGCCAGCAGTTGGGGACCAGGGTTTGGTGAAGCTTTCTTT.

V and J are TRBV27 and TRBJ2-5; the match to TRBD2 covers 10 bases. Trimming cost V 4 bases and J 5 bases; bases outside gene matches: 10. The CDR3 sequence is 16 residues long. Germline CDR1 reads MNHEY; CDR2 reads SMNVEV (reference sequence). DNA for the CDR3: TGTGCCAGCAGTTACACGCCCCTAGCGGGAGTTGAGACCCAGTACTTC. Its protein is CASSYTPLAGVETQYF.

This clonotype has only one observation. The V call is TRBV5-1, the J call TRBJ1-1; D possibly corresponds to TRBD1 (5 bases). The V end lost 0 bases, the J end lost 0 bases, and 12 bases lay between the germline ends. The V gene's germline CDR1 is SGHRS and CDR2 YFSETQ. The CDR3 is 16 residues long. The CDR3 bases are TGCGCCAGCAGCTTGGTTTCTAGGGGTATGAACACTGAAGCTTTCTTT. Amino acid sequence: CASSLVSRGMNTEAFF.